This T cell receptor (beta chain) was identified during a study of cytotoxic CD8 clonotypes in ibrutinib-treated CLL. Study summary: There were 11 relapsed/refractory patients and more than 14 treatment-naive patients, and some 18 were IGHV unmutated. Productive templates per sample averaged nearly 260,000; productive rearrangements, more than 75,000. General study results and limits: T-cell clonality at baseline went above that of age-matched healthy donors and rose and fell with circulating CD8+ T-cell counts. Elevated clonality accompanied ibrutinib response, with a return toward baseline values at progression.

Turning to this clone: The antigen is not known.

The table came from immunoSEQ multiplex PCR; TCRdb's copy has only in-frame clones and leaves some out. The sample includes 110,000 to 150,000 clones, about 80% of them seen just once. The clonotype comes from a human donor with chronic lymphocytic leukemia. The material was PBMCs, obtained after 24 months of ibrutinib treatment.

In nucleotides, the CDR3 is TGCAGCGTTATAAGCGGGGGCTCCTACGAGCAGTACTTC. This gives the protein CSVISGGSYEQYF. The genes are TRBV29-1 and TRBJ2-7, with TRBD2 identical over 8 bases. The J segment lost 0 bases and the V segment lost 5 bases, leaving 3 bases of the junction unmatched. Per germline, CDR1 SQVTM and CDR2 ANQGSEA. The CDR3 consists of 13 residues.